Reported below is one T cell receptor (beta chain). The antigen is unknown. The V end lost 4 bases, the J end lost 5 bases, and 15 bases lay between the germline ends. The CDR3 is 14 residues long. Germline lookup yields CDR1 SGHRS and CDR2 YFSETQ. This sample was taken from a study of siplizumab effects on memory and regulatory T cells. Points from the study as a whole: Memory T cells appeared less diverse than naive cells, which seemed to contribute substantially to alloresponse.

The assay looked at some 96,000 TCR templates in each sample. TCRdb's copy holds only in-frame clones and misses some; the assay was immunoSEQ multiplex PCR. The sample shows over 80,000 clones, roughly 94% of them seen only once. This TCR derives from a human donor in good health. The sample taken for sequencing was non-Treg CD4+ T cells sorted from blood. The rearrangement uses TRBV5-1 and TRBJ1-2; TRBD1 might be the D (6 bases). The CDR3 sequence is CASSGGGARYGYTF. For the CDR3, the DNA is TGCGCCAGCAGCGGTGGGGGCGCGAGGTATGGCTACACCTTC.